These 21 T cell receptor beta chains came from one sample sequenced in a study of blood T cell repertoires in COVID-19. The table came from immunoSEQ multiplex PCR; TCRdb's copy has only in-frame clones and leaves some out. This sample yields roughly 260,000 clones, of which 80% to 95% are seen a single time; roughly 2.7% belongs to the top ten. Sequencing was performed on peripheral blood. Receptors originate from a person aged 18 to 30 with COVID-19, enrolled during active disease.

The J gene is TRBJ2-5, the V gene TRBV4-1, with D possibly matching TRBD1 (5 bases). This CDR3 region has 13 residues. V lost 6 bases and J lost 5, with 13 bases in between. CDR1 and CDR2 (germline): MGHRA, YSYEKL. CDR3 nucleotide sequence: TGCGCCAGCAGTAAGGGGTGGAGTGAGACCCAGTACTTC. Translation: CASSKGWSETQYF.

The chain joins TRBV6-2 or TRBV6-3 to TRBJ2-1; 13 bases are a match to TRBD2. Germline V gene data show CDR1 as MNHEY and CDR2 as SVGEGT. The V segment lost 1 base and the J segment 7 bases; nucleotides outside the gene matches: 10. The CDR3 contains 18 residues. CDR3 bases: TGTGCCAGCAGTTACTGGACAGGACTAGCGGGAGTGGCTAATGAGCAGTTCTTC. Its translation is CASSYWTGLAGVANEQFF.

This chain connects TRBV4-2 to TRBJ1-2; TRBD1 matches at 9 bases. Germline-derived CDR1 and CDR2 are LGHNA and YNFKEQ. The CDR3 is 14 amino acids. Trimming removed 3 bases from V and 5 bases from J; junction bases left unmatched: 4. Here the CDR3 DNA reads TGTGCCAGCAGCCACGGGACAGGGACTTATGGCTACACCTTC. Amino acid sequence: CASSHGTGTYGYTF.

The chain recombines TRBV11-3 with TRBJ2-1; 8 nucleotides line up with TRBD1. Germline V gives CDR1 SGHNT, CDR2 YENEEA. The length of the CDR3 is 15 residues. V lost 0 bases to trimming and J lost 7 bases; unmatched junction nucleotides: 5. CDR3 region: CASSLEQGGWNEQFF. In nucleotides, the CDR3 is TGTGCCAGCAGCTTAGAACAGGGGGGTTGGAATGAGCAGTTCTTC.

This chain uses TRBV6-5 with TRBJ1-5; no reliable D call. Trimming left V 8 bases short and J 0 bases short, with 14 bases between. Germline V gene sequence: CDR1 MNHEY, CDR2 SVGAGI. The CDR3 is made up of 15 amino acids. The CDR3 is CASGESGYSNQPQHF. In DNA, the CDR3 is TGTGCCAGCGGAGAATCGGGGTATAGCAATCAGCCCCAGCATTTT.

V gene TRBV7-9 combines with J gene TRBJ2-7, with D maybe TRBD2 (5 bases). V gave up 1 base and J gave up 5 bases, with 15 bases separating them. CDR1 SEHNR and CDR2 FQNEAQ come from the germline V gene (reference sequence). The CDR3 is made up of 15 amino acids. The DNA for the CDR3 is TGTGCCAGCAGCTTAGTGGCTAGCCCGCGCAACGAGCAGTACTTC. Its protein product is CASSLVASPRNEQYF.

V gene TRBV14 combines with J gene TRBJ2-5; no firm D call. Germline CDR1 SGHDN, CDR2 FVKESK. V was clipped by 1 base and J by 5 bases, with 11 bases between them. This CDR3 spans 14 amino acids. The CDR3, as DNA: TGTGCCAGCAGCCAAGTGTTTGGCAGTGAGACCCAGTACTTC. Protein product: CASSQVFGSETQYF.

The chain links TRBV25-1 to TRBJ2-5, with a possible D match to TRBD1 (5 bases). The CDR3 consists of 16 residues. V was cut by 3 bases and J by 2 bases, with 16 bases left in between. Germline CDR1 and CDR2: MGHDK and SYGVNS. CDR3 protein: CASSETVVTPQETQYF. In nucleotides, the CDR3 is TGTGCCAGCAGTGAGACAGTGGTGACACCGCAAGAGACCCAGTACTTC.

CDR3 in amino acids: CASSHLAGEETYEQYF. The CDR3 DNA sequence: TGTGCCAGCAGTCACCTAGCGGGAGAGGAGACCTACGAGCAGTACTTC. V gene TRBV27 combines with J gene TRBJ2-7; the match to TRBD2 covers 10 bases. The CDR3 length is 16 residues. CDR1 is MNHEY, CDR2 SMNVEV, per germline (reference sequence). J gave up 2 bases and V 5 bases, and 9 bases lay outside the gene matches.

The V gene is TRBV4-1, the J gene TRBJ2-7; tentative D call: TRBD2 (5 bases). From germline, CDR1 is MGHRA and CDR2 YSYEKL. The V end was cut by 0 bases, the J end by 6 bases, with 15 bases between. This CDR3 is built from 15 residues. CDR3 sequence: CASSQDRGLTSEQYF. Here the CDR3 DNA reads TGCGCCAGCAGCCAAGATCGAGGGCTTACGAGCGAGCAGTACTTC.

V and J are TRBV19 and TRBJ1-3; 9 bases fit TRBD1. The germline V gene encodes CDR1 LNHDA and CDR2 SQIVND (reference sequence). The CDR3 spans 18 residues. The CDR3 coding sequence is TGTGAGGGGACCGGGACAGGGTTCGGTTTAGACTCTGGAAACACCATATATTTT. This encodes CEGTGTGFGLDSGNTIYF.

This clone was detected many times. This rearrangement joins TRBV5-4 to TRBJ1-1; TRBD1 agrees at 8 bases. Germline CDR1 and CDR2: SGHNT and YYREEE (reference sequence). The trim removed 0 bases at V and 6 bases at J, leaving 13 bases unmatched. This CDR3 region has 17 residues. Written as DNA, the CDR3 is TGTGCCAGCAGCTTGGGAAGGAACGGACAGGGTGTCGCTGAAGCTTTCTTT. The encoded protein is CASSLGRNGQGVAEAFF.

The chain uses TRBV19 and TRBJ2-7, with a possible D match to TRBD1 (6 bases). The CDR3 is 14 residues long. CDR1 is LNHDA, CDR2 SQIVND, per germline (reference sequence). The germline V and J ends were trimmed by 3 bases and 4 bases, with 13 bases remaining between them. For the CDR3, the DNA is TGTGCCAGTAGTATCCAGGGGCTCGGATACGAGCAGTACTTC. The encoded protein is CASSIQGLGYEQYF.

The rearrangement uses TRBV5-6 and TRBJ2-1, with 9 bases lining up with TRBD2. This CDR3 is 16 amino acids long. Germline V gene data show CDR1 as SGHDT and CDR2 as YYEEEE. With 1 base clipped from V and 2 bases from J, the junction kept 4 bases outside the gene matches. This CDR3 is CASSLLREGAYNEQFF. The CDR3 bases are TGTGCCAGCAGCTTGCTGCGGGAGGGTGCCTACAATGAGCAGTTCTTC.

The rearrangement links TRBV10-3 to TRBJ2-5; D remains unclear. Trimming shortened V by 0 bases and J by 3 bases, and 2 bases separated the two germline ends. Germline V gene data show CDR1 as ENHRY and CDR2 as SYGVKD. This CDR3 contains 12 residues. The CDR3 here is CAISESEETQYF. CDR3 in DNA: TGTGCCATCAGTGAGTCCGAAGAGACCCAGTACTTC.

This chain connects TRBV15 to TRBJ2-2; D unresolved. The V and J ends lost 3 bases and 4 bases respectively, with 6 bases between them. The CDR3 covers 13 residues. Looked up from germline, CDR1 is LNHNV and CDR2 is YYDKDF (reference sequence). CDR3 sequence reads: CATSSPSTGELFF. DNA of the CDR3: TGTGCCACCAGCAGTCCTAGCACCGGGGAGCTGTTTTTT.

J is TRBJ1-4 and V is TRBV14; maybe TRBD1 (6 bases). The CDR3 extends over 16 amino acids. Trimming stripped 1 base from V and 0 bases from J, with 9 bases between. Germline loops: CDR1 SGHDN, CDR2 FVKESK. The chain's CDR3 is CASSQGQAATNEKLFF. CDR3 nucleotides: TGTGCCAGCAGCCAAGGACAGGCGGCAACTAATGAAAAACTGTTTTTT.

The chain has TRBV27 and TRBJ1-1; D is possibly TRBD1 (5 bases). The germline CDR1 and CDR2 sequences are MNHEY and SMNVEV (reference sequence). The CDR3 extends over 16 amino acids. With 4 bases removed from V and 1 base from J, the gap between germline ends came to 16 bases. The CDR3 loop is CASSSPNRGWNTEAFF. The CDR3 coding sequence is TGTGCCAGCAGTTCCCCAAATAGGGGATGGAACACTGAAGCTTTCTTT.

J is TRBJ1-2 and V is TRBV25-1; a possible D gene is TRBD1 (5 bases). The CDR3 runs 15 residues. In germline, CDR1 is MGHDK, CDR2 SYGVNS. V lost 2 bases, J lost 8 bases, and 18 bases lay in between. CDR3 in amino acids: CASSEPRSQGSGYTF. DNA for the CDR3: TGTGCCAGCAGTGAACCGCGCAGCCAGGGAAGCGGCTACACCTTC.

CDR3 in DNA: TGCAGCGTTGGACAGGGGTCAGATACGCAGTATTTT. Residues: CSVGQGSDTQYF. The chain is built from TRBV29-1 and TRBJ2-3, with 8 bases aligning to TRBD1. This CDR3 is built from 12 residues. After removal of 4 bases from V and 4 bases from J, the junction contained 1 base not matched to a gene. The V gene's germline CDR1 is SQVTM and CDR2 ANQGSEA.

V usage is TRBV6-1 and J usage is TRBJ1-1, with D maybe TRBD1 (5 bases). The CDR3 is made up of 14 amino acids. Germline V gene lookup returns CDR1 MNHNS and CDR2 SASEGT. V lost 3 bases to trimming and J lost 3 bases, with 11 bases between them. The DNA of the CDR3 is TGTGCCAGCAGTGAGCCCACGGGGGACACTGAAGCTTTCTTT. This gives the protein CASSEPTGDTEAFF.